This T cell receptor (beta chain) appears in the sequencing data of a study of CD8 T cells in ankylosing spondylitis (dated by TCRdb to about 2017). Study-level background: The study profiled T cell receptor beta repertoires in healthy donors and ankylosing spondylitis patients to find disease-linked TCR variants. The full study cohort was made up of 25 to 30 ankylosing spondylitis patients and more than 90 healthy donors. Peripheral blood samples were taken, and synovial fluid was additionally collected from ankylosing spondylitis patients. The investigation overall reported the following: A CD8+ phenotype was shown by the disease-linked clones, which were found at relatively low frequencies in peripheral blood. A TCR beta motif of several highly homologous amino acid variants appeared characteristic of blood from ankylosing spondylitis patients. Significant enrichment of the disease-linked clones was reported in matched synovial fluid samples from ankylosing spondylitis patients. Some of the motif variants had been reported before in the synovial fluid and blood of reactive arthritis patients, a finding that suggests common disease-initiation mechanisms.

According to the germline V gene, CDR1 reads SGHRS and CDR2 reads YFSETQ. Trimming removed 6 bases from V and 10 bases from J; the gene matches leave 9 bases unexplained. Including cysteine and phenylalanine, the CDR3 has 14 amino acids. Only the CDR3 region is kept as DNA, spanning 42 bases read in frame from base 1. For sequencing, an Illumina HiSeq 2500 was employed. Quantitative 5'-RACE with molecular barcodes was the method used to prepare the TCR beta libraries. The paper's data handling went like this. A new computational method, built on a probabilistic model of VDJ rearrangement, was used to identify disease-linked TCR variants. The public reads were reanalyzed by TCRdb: fastp trimming at Q25, MiXCR alignment, in-frame beta chains only. One record per CDR3 amino acid sequence lists the most common genes and DNA. V and J calls and clone size were set by TCRdb, not the authors. Across this sample there are over 95,000 distinct CDR3 sequences, with 8% to 10% seen only once. 9.9% of the sample rests with the top ten.

This clonotype was counted ten times or more. The antigen it recognizes is unknown. The sample holds no much larger clone one base away, and base qualities are not on file. This sequence was found in a male donor with ankylosing spondylitis or in good health (not recorded which). This receptor chain uses TRBV5-1 and TRBJ1-6; TRBD1 lines up with 8 middle nucleotides. Sequencing was done on a sample of blood, either unsorted or a sorted T cell fraction (not recorded which). This receptor carries the CDR3 CASKLGQGESPLHF. The nucleotides read TGCGCCAGCAAATTAGGACAGGGTGAATCACCCCTCCACTTT.